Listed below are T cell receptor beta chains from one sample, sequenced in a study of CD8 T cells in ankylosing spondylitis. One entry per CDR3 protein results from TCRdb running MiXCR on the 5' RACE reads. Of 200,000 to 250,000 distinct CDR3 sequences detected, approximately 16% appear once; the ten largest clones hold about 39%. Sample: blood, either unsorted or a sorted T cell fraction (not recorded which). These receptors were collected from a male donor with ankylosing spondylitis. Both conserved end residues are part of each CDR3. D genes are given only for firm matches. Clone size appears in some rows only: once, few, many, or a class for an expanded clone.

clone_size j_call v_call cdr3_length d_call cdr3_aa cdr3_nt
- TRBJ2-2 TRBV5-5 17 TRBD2 CASSLRGTSGNTGELFF TGTGCCAGCAGCCTCCGAGGGACTAGCGGTAACACCGGGGAGCTGTTTTTT
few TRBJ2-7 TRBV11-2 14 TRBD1 CASALSGGEGEQYF TGTGCCAGCGCACTCTCAGGGGGAGAGGGCGAGCAGTACTTC
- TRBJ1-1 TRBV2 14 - CASSVGGGLKEAFF TGTGCCAGCAGTGTAGGTGGGGGACTTAAGGAAGCTTTCTTT
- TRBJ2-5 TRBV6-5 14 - CASSYVGFQETQYF TGTGCCAGCAGTTACGTAGGCTTTCAAGAGACCCAGTACTTC
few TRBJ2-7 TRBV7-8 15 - CASSLWQGPSYEQYF TGTGCCAGCAGCTTATGGCAGGGACCCTCCTACGAGCAGTACTTC
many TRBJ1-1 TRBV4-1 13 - CASSQPMNTEAFF TGCGCCAGCAGCCAACCCATGAACACTGAAGCTTTCTTT
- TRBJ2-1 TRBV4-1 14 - CASSQDQGGDEQFF TGCGCCAGCAGCCAAGATCAAGGGGGAGATGAGCAGTTCTTC
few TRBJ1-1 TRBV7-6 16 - CASSLEEAGVDTEAFF TGTGCCAGCAGCTTAGAGGAAGCTGGGGTTGACACTGAAGCTTTCTTT
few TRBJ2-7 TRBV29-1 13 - CSVEDTDDYEQYF TGCAGCGTTGAGGATACGGATGATTACGAGCAGTACTTC
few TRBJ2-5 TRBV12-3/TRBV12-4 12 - CASSWLAETQYF TGTGCCAGCAGTTGGTTAGCGGAGACCCAGTACTTC
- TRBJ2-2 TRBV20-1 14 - CSATDEGGTGELFF TGCAGTGCTACTGATGAGGGAGGCACCGGGGAGCTGTTTTTT
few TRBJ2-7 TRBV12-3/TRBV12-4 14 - CASSPVRAFYEQYF TGTGCCAGCAGCCCCGTAAGGGCGTTCTACGAGCAGTACTTC
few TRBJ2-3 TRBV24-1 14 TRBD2 CATSSGADTDTQYF TGTGCCACCAGTAGCGGGGCTGACACAGATACGCAGTATTTT
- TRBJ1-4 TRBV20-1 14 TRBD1 CSARSDRVWEKLFF TGCAGTGCTAGATCGGACAGGGTGTGGGAAAAACTGTTTTTT
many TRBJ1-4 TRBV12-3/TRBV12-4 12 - CASSPGGEKLFF TGTGCCAGCAGCCCGGGAGGTGAAAAACTGTTTTTT
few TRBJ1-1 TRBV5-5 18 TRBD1 CASSSLPGQGAPNTEAFF TGTGCCAGCAGCTCCTTACCGGGACAGGGGGCCCCGAACACTGAAGCTTTCTTT
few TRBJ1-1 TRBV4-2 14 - CASSQASGETEAFF TGTGCCAGCAGCCAAGCATCGGGGGAAACTGAAGCTTTCTTT
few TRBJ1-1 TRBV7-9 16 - CASSTSALTGTAEAFF TGTGCCAGCAGCACCTCGGCCCTAACGGGGACCGCTGAAGCTTTCTTT
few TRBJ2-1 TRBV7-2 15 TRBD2 CASSSGLAGIYEQFF TGTGCCAGCAGCTCGGGACTAGCGGGTATCTATGAGCAGTTCTTC
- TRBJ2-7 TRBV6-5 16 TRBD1 CASSYSIGQVFYEQYF TGTGCCAGCAGTTACTCGATTGGACAGGTTTTCTACGAGCAGTACTTC
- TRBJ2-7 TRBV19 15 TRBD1 CASSVRDSLSHEQYF TGTGCCAGTAGTGTCCGGGACAGCCTCTCGCACGAGCAGTACTTC
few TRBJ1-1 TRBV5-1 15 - CASSGLGGWDTEAFF TGCGCCAGCAGCGGACTCGGGGGGTGGGACACTGAAGCTTTCTTT
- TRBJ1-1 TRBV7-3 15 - CASSSGLGVGSEAFF TGTGCCAGCAGCTCCGGGCTGGGGGTCGGCTCTGAAGCTTTCTTT
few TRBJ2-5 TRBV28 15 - CASSEEGGHVETQYF TGTGCCAGCAGTGAGGAGGGGGGGCATGTTGAGACCCAGTACTTC
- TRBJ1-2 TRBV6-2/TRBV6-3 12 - CASSYGLKGYTF TGTGCCAGCAGTTACGGTCTCAAGGGCTACACCTTC
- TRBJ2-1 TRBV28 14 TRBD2 CASSLPLAGGEQFF TGTGCCAGCAGTTTACCATTAGCGGGAGGTGAGCAGTTCTTC
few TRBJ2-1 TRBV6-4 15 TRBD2 CASSPERGSYNEQFF TGTGCCAGCAGTCCAGAGCGGGGGAGTTACAATGAGCAGTTCTTC
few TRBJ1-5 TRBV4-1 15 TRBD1 CASSQERQGNQPQHF TGCGCCAGCAGCCAAGAAAGACAGGGAAATCAGCCCCAGCATTTT
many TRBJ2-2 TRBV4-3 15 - CASSSSWEVPGELFF TGCGCCAGCAGCTCCTCTTGGGAGGTGCCCGGGGAGCTGTTTTTT
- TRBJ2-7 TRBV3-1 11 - CASSRYNEQYF TGTGCCAGCAGCCGATATAACGAGCAGTACTTC
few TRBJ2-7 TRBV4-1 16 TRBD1 CASSQGTGLTSSEQYF TGCGCCAGCAGCCAAGGGACAGGTCTAACTTCGTCCGAGCAGTACTTC
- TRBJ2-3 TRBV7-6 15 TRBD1 CASSEPGQSTDTQYF TGTGCCAGCAGCGAACCGGGACAGAGCACAGATACGCAGTATTTT
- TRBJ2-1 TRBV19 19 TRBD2 CASTNTRPILAGWYNEQFF TGTGCCAGTACTAATACACGGCCTATACTAGCGGGATGGTACAATGAGCAGTTCTTC
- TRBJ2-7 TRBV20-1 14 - CSASFALLGYEQYF TGCAGTGCTAGCTTTGCGTTACTTGGCTACGAGCAGTACTTC
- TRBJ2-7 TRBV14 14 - CASSQRGRNYEQYF TGTGCCAGCAGCCAAAGGGGACGGAACTACGAGCAGTACTTC
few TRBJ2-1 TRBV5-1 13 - CASSLGGSGEQFF TGCGCCAGCAGCTTGGGGGGCTCCGGGGAGCAGTTCTTC
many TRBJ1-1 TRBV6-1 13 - CASSQDGNTEAFF TGTGCCAGCAGCCAGGACGGGAACACTGAAGCTTTCTTT
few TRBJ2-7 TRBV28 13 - CASREQGNYEQYF TGTGCCAGCAGAGAACAGGGAAACTACGAGCAGTACTTC
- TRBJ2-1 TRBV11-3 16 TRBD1 CASSALNQGAPDEQFF TGTGCCAGCAGCGCCTTAAATCAGGGGGCGCCGGATGAGCAGTTCTTC
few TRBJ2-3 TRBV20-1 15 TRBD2 CSATSPGGGTDTQYF TGCAGTGCCACATCTCCGGGAGGAGGGACAGATACGCAGTATTTT
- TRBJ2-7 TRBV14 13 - CASSSRQFYEQYF TGTGCCAGCAGCTCCCGACAGTTCTACGAGCAGTACTTC
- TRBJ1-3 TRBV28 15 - CASGYRPLQGNTIYF TGTGCCAGCGGCTATCGGCCCCTGCAGGGAAACACCATATATTTT
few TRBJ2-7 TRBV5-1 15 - CASSSKDRPSYEQYF TGCGCCAGCAGCTCCAAGGACAGACCATCCTACGAGCAGTACTTC
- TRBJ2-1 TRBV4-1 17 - CASSQGPEYLPYNEQFF TGCGCCAGCAGCCAAGGTCCGGAATACCTACCTTACAATGAGCAGTTCTTC
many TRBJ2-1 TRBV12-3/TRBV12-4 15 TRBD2 CASSRGLGYDNEQFF TGTGCCAGCAGCCGCGGACTAGGGTATGACAATGAGCAGTTCTTC
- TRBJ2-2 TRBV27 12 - CASSFVAGELFF TGTGCCAGCAGTTTTGTGGCCGGGGAGCTGTTTTTT
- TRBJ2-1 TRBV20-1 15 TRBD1 CSARFEQGLDNEQFF TGCAGTGCTAGATTTGAACAGGGGTTGGACAATGAGCAGTTCTTC